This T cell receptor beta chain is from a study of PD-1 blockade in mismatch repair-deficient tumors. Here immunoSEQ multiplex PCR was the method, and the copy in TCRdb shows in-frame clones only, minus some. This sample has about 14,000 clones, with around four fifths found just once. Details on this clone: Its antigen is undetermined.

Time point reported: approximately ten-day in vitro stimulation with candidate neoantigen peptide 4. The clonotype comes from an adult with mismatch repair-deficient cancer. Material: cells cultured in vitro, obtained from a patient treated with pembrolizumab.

CDR3: CASSVGGENIQYF. The CDR3 DNA reads TGTGCCAGCAGCGTAGGAGGGGAAAACATTCAGTACTTC. V is TRBV9 and J is TRBJ2-4; D tentatively reads TRBD1 or TRBD2 (5 bases each). The CDR3 has 13 residues. Per germline, CDR1 SGDLS and CDR2 YYNGEE. The V and J ends lost 0 bases and 5 bases respectively, with 6 bases between them.